This entry concerns a single T cell receptor beta chain. This record belongs to a study of OX40 agonist ivuxolimab in advanced cancers. Clones were read by immunoSEQ multiplex PCR, and TCRdb kept only the in-frame ones, dropping some. The sample holds approximately 44,000 clones; approximately 80% are singletons and the top ten take around 5%. Germline V gives CDR1 MGHRA, CDR2 YSYEKL. The V gene lost 0 bases and the J gene lost 2 bases, with 8 bases spanning the gap. The CDR3 runs 16 residues. This chain uses TRBV4-1 with TRBJ2-6; D gene ambiguous. The sequenced sample was CD4+ or CD8+ T cells sorted from blood, obtained in a trial of the OX40 agonist ivuxolimab. The TCR originated in an adult with an advanced solid tumor such as melanoma, head and neck, liver or kidney cancer. This CDR3 is CASSQDSRPGANVLTF. As DNA, the CDR3 is TGCGCCAGCAGCCAAGATTCGAGGCCTGGGGCCAACGTCCTGACTTTC.